The 8 T cell receptor beta chains below come from one sample, sequenced in a study of CD8+ T cells in alopecia areata. TCR sequencing used cDNA made by reverse transcription of extracted RNA. Assay used: immunoSEQ multiplex PCR; TCRdb lists only in-frame clones, some missing. Among 150,000 to 200,000 clones, roughly 60% were seen once, and the ten largest hold 4.5% to 5%. Sequencing used CD4+ T cells sorted from blood. The receptor set was obtained from a human donor in good health.

To note about this clone: Other nucleotide sequences in the sample specify the same CDR3. The CDR3 DNA is TGTGCCTGGAGTTCGGGGACAGATACGCAGTATTTT. Its protein product is CAWSSGTDTQYF. The gene calls are TRBV30 and TRBJ2-3, with TRBD2 as a possible D gene (5 bases). This CDR3 has 12 residues. Trimming removed 2 bases at V and 3 bases at J, with 6 bases between. The germline V gene encodes CDR1 GTSNPN and CDR2 SVGIG (reference sequence).

This chain joins TRBV29-1 and TRBJ2-7; TRBD1 might be the D (6 bases). Germline V gives CDR1 SQVTM, CDR2 ANQGSEA. With 7 bases removed from V and 2 bases from J, the gap between germline ends came to 12 bases. The CDR3 extends over 12 amino acids. Here the CDR3 DNA reads TGCAGCGGGGGGCCTGGGCCCTACGAGCAGTACTTC. As protein: CSGGPGPYEQYF.

The chain employs TRBV7-4 and TRBJ1-5, with unresolved D. Deletions cut 5 bases from V and 0 bases from J, with 11 bases between. The CDR3 runs to 15 residues. The germline CDR1 and CDR2 sequences are SGHVT and SQSDAQ. This CDR3 is CASSVRGDSNQPQHF. DNA for the CDR3: TGTGCCAGCAGCGTCCGTGGGGATAGCAATCAGCCCCAGCATTTT.

This clone has just a few counts. This chain uses TRBV7-2 with TRBJ1-1; TRBD1 is a possible D gene (6 bases). V shed 5 bases and J shed 1 base, with 17 bases lying between them. Looked up from germline, CDR1 is SGHTA and CDR2 is FQGNSA. The CDR3 is 16 amino acids. CDR3 region: CASSPQGHLRNTEAFF. The CDR3 DNA reads TGTGCCAGCAGCCCCCAGGGACACCTCAGGAACACTGAAGCTTTCTTT.

The sample holds many counts of this clone. V is TRBV7-9 and J is TRBJ2-2; 8 bases line up with TRBD1. J gave up 2 bases and V 6 bases, and 5 bases lay outside the gene matches. The CDR3 loop spans 15 amino acids. CDR1 is SEHNR and CDR2 is FQNEAQ in the germline V gene (reference sequence). This chain's CDR3 is CASRGGQANTGELFF. CDR3 nucleotide sequence: TGTGCCAGCAGGGGGGGACAGGCCAACACCGGGGAGCTGTTTTTT.

This chain joins TRBV29-1 and TRBJ2-1, with 8 bases matching TRBD2. The germline gives CDR1 SQVTM, CDR2 ANQGSEA. V lost 7 bases and J lost 4; bases outside the gene matches: 9. This CDR3 is built from 14 residues. CDR3 sequence (DNA): TGCAGCGAGGTGGGAACTAGCGGTTACAATGAGCAGTTCTTC. Translated: CSEVGTSGYNEQFF.

J is TRBJ1-1 and V is TRBV28; D possibly corresponds to TRBD1 (6 bases). Looked up from germline, CDR1 is MDHEN and CDR2 is SYDVKM. The CDR3 spans 14 residues. Trimming shortened V by 6 bases and J by 0 bases, and 11 bases separated the two germline ends. In DNA form, the CDR3 reads TGTGCCAGCAGGTCTGGACAGCTGAACACTGAAGCTTTCTTT. Protein: CASRSGQLNTEAFF.

The chain has TRBV27 and TRBJ1-2; D not certain. Deletions cut 3 bases from V and 3 bases from J, with 8 bases between. Germline V lookup: CDR1 MNHEY, CDR2 SMNVEV (reference sequence). CDR3 size: 13 residues. CDR3 sequence reads: CASSFLGDYGYTF. CDR3 DNA sequence: TGTGCCAGCAGTTTTCTGGGTGACTATGGCTACACCTTC.